The clone carrying this T cell receptor (beta chain) appeared a few times. Its antigen is currently unknown. Healthy Caucasian individuals from Russia aged about 6 to 90 served as donors. The CDR3 contains 14 residues. The germline V and J ends were trimmed by 2 bases and 5 bases, with 12 bases remaining between them. Germline V CDR1 and CDR2: MNHNY, SVGAGI (reference sequence). This record belongs to a study of blood T cells in healthy people across ages. Using a J-beta primer mix together with a sample-barcoded 5' primer, a second PCR was run for about 7 to 12 cycles. Per-sample output comprised a minimum of 2.5 million paired-end reads containing CDR3. TCRdb processed the 5' RACE reads anew with MiXCR; each CDR3 protein has one entry. The table includes 850,000 to 1,000,000 distinct CDR3 sequences, roughly 48% detected once. Study outcomes and limitations: Naive T cell percentage showed a strong correlation with the diversity of TCR beta. The fall in TCR beta diversity per million T cells was roughly linear with age.

This TCR derives from a man between 25 and 39 years old in good health. The sequenced sample was blood. The rearrangement joins TRBV6-6 to TRBJ1-2; D not certain. The DNA for the CDR3 is TGTGCCAGCAGTTACGACACAGCCGTATATGGCTACACCTTC. Its translation is CASSYDTAVYGYTF.